This T cell receptor beta chain is drawn from a study of T cells in localized non-small cell lung cancer. Measured with immunoSEQ multiplex PCR; TCRdb has only the in-frame clones, and not every one. The data contain about 24,000 clones, 90% of them seen just once; the ten biggest clones take up 6.9%. Remarks on this clone: Its antigen remains unknown.

General observations from the study: Uninvolved adjacent lung, not tumor, had the highest T cell clonality.

This CDR3 has 14 amino acids. V lost 5 bases to trimming and J lost 8 bases, with 18 bases between them. Germline CDR1 SGHTA, CDR2 FQGNSA. The receptor's source is a woman aged 40-70 years with stage I lung adenocarcinoma. The starting material was peripheral blood, obtained before any cancer treatment. The rearrangement links TRBV7-2 to TRBJ1-2, with D perhaps TRBD1 (6 bases). In DNA, the CDR3 is TGTGCCAGCAGCCCATGGGGGGGCGCAAACGGCTACACCTTC. Amino acids: CASSPWGGANGYTF.